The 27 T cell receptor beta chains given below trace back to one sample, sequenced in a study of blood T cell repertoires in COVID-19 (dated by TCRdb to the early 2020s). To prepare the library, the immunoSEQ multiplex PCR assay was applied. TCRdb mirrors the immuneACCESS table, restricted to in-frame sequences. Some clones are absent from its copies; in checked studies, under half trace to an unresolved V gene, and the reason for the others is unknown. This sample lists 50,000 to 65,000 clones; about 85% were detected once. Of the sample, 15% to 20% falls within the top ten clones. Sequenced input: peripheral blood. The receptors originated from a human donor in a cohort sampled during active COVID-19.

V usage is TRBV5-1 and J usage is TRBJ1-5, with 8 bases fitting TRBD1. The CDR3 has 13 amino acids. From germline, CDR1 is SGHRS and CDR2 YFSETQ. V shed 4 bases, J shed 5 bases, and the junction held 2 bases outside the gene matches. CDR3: CASSQQGDQPQHF. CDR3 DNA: TGCGCCAGCAGCCAACAGGGGGATCAGCCCCAGCATTTT. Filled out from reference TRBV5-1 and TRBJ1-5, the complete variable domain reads KAGVTQTPRYLIKTRGQQVTLSCSPISGHRSVSWYQQTPGQGLQFLFEYFSETQRNKGNFPGRFSGRQFSNSRSEMNVSTLELGDSALYLCASSQQGDQPQHFGDGTRLSIL.

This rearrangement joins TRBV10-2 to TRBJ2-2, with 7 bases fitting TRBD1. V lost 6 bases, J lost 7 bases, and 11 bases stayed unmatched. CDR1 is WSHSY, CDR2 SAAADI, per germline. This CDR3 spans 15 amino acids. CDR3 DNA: TGCGCCAGCAGACCGACAGGGTCTTTCGGCGGGGAGCTGTTTTTT. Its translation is CASRPTGSFGGELFF.

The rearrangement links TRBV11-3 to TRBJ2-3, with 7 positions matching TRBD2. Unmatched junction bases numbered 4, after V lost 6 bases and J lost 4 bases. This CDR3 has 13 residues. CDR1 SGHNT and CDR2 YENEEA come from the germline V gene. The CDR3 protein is CASSRGESDTQYF. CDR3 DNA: TGTGCCAGCAGTCGGGGGGAATCAGATACGCAGTATTTT. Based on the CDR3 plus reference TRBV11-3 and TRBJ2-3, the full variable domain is EAGVVQSPRYKIIEKKQPVAFWCNPISGHNTLYWYLQNLGQGPELLIRYENEEAVDDSQLPKDRFSAERLKGVDSTLKIQPAELGDSAVYLCASSRGESDTQYFGPGTRLTVL.

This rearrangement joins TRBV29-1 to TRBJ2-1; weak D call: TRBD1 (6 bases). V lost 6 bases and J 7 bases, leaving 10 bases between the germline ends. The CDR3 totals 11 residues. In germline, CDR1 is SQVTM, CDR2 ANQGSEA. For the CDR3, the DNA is TGCAGCGTCGCAAGGGGGAATGAGCAGTTCTTC. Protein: CSVARGNEQFF.

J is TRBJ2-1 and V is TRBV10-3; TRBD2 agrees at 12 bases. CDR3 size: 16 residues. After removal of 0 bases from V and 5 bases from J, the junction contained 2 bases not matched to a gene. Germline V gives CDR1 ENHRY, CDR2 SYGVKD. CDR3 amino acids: CAISESTSGRDNEQFF. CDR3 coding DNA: TGTGCCATCAGTGAGTCGACTAGCGGGAGAGACAATGAGCAGTTCTTC.

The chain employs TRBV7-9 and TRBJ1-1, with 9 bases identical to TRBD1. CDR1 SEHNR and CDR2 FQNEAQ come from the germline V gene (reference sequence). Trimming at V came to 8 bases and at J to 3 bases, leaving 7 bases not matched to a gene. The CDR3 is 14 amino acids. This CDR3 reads CASGSGQGHTEAFF. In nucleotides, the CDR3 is TGTGCCAGCGGATCAGGACAGGGGCACACTGAAGCTTTCTTT.

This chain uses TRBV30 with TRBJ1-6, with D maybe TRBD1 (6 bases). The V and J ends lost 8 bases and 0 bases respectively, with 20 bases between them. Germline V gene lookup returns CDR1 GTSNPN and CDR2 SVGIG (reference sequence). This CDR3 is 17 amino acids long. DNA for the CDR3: TGTGCCCTCCAAGGGGGACGTCCCAGCTCCTATAATTCACCCCTCCACTTT. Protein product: CALQGGRPSSYNSPLHF.

CDR3 in amino acids: CASRPTGGGYEQYF. The CDR3 nucleotides are TGCGCCAGCAGACCGACAGGGGGCGGGTACGAGCAGTACTTC. The chain links TRBV10-2 to TRBJ2-7; 10 bases fit TRBD1. V dropped 6 bases and J dropped 4; count of bases not matched to a gene: 6. The CDR3 loop spans 14 amino acids. Germline V gene data show CDR1 as WSHSY and CDR2 as SAAADI.

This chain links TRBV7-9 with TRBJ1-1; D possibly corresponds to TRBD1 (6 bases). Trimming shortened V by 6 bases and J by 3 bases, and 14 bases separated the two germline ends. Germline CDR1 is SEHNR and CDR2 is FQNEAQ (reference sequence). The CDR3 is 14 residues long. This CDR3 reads CASRTGTLYTEAFF. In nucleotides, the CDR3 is TGTGCCAGCAGGACCGGGACACTCTACACTGAAGCTTTCTTT. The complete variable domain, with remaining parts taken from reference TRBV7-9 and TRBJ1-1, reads DTGVSQNPRHKITKRGQNVTFRCDPISEHNRLYWYRQTLGQGPEFLTYFQNEAQLEKSRLLSDRFSAERPKGSFSTLEIQRTEQGDSAMYLCASRTGTLYTEAFFGQGTRLTVV.

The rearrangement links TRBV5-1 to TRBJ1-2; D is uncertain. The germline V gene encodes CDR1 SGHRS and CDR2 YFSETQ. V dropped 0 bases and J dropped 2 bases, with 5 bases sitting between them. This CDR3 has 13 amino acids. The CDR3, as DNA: TGCGCCAGCAGCTTGGGGCAGAACTATGGCTACACCTTC. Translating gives CASSLGQNYGYTF.

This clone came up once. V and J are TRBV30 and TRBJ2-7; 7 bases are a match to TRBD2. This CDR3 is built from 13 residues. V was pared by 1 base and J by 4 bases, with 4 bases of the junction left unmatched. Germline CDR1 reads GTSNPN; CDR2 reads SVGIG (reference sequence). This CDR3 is CAWSGQGGYEQYF. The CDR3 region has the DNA TGTGCCTGGAGTGGGCAGGGAGGGTACGAGCAGTACTTC.

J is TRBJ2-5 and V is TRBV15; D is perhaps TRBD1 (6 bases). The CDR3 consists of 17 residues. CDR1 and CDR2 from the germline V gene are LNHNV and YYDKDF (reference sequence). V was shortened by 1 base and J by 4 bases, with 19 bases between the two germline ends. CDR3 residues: CATSRGLSQGRRETQYF. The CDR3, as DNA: TGTGCCACCAGCAGAGGCCTCAGTCAGGGGAGACGAGAGACCCAGTACTTC.

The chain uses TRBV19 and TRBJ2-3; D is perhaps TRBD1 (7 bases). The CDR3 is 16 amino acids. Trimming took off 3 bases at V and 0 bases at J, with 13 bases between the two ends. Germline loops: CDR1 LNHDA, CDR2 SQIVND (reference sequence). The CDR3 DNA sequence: TGTGCCAGTAGTATCCTCAGGGGGACTAGCACAGATACGCAGTATTTT. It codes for CASSILRGTSTDTQYF.

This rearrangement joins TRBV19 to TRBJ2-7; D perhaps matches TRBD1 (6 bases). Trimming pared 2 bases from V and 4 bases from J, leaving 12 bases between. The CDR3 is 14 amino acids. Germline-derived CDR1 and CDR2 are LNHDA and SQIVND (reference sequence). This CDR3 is CASSILQGAYEQYF. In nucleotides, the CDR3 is TGTGCCAGTAGTATATTACAGGGAGCGTACGAGCAGTACTTC. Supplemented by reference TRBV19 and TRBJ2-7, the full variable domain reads DGGITQSPKYLFRKEGQNVTLSCEQNLNHDAMYWYRQDPGQGLRLIYYSQIVNDFQKGDIAEGYSVSREKKESFPLTVTSAQKNPTAFYLCASSILQGAYEQYFGPGTRLTVT.

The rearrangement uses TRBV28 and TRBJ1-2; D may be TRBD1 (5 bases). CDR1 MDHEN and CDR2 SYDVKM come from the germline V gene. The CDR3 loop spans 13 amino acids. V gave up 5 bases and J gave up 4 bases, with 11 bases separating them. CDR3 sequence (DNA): TGTGCCAGCAGTCATCGGACATCCTATGGCTACACCTTC. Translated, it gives CASSHRTSYGYTF.

The CDR3 nucleotides are TGTGCCAGCAGTGACCGGACTAAAGATACGCAGTATTTT. As protein: CASSDRTKDTQYF. V and J are TRBV6-1 and TRBJ2-3; D is perhaps TRBD2 (6 bases). V shed 3 bases and J shed 5 bases, with 9 bases lying between them. Germline-derived CDR1 and CDR2 are MNHNS and SASEGT. The CDR3 is 13 amino acids.

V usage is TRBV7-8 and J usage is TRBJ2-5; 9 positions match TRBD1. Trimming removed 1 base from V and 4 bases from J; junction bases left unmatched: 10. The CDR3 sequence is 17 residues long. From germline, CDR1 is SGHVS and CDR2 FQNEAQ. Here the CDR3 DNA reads TGTGCCAGCAGCTTAGATGGTAGGACAGGGGTAGGAGAGACCCAGTACTTC. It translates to CASSLDGRTGVGETQYF.

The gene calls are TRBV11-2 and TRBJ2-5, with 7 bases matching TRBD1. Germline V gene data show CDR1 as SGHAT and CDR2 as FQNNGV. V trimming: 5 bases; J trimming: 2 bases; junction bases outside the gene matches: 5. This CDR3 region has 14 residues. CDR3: CASSPTGVQETQYF. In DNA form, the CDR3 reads TGTGCCAGCAGCCCAACAGGGGTTCAAGAGACCCAGTACTTC.

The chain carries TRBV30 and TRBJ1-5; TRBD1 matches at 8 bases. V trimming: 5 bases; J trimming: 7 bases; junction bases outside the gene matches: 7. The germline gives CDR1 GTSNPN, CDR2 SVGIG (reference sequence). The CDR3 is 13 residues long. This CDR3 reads CAWGLGQGQPQHF. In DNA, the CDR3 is TGTGCCTGGGGGCTTGGACAGGGCCAGCCCCAGCATTTT.

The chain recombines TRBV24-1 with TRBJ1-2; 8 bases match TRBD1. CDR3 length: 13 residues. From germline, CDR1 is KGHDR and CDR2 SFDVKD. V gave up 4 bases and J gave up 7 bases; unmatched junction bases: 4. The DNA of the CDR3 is TGTGCCACCAGTGACCAGGGGGCGGGTGGCTACACCTTC. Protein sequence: CATSDQGAGGYTF.

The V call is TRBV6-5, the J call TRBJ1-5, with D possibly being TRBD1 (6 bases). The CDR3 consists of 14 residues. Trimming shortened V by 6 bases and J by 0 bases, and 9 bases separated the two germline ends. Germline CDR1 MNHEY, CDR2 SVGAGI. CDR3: CASRQGYSNQPQHF. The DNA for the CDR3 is TGTGCCAGCAGACAGGGTTATAGCAATCAGCCCCAGCATTTT.

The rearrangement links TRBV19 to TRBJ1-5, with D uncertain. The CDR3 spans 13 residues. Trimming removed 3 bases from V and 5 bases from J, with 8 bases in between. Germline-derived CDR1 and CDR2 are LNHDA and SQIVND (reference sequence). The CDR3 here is CASSIQDDQPQHF. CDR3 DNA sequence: TGTGCCAGTAGTATCCAGGATGATCAGCCCCAGCATTTT.

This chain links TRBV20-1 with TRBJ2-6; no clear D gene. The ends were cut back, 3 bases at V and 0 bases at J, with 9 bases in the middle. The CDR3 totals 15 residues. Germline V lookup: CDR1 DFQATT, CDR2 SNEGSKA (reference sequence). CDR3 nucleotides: TGCAGTGCTAGTCGGCGGATCTCTGGGGCCAACGTCCTGACTTTC. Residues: CSASRRISGANVLTF.

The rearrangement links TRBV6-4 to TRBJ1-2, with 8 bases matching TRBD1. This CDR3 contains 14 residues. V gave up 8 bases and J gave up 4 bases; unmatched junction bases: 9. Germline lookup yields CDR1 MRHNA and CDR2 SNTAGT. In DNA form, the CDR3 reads TGTGCCAGCGGATACTACAGGGGGATCTATGGCTACACCTTC. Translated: CASGYYRGIYGYTF.

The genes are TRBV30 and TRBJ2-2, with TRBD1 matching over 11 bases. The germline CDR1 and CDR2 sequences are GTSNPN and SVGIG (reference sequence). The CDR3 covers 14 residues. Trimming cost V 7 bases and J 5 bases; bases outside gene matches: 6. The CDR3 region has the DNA TGTGCCTTAATTGGACAGGGGGCAACCGGGGAGCTGTTTTTT. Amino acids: CALIGQGATGELFF.

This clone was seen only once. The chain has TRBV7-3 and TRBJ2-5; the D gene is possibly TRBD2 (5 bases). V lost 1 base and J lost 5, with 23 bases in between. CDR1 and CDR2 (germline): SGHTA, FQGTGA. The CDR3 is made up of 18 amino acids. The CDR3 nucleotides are TGTGCCAGCAGCTTAATGGACCCAGAAGGAGGCGGATCGGAGACCCAGTACTTC. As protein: CASSLMDPEGGGSETQYF.

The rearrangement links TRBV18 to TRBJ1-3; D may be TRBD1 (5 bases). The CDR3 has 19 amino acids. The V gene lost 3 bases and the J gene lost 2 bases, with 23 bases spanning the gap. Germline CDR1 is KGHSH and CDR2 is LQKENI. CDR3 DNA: TGTGCCAGCTCACCCGGAGGGACCGACAGACGACTAGCTGGAAACACCATATATTTT. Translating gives CASSPGGTDRRLAGNTIYF.